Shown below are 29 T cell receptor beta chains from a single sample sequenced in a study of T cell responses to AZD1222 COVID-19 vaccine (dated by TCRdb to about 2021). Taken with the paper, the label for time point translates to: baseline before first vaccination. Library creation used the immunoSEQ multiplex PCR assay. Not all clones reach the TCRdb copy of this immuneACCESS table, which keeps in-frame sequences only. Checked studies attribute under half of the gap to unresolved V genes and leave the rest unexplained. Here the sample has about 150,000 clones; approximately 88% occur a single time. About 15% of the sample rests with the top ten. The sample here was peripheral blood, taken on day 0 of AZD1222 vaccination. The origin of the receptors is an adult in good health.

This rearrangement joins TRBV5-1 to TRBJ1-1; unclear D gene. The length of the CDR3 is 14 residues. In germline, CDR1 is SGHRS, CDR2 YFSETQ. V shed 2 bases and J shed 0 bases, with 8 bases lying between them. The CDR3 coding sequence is TGCGCCAGCAGCTTTACGATGATGAACACTGAAGCTTTCTTT. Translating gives CASSFTMMNTEAFF.

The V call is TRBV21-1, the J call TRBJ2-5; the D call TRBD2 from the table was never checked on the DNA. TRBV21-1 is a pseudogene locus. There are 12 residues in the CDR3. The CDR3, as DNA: TGTGCCAGCAGCAAAGAGGAGGGCGGTGCGTACTTC. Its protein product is CASSKEEGGAYF.

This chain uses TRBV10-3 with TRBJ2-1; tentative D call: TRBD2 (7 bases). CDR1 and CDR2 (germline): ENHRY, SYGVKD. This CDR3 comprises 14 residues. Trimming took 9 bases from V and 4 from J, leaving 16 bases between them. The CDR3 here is CAMALGGDYNEQFF. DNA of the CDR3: TGTGCCATGGCCTTAGGGGGGGATTACAATGAGCAGTTCTTC.

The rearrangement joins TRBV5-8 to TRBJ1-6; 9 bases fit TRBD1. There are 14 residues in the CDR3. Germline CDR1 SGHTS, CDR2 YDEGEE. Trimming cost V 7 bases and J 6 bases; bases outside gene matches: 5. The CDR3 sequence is CASGWTGVNSPLHF. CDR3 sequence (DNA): TGTGCCAGCGGTTGGACAGGGGTTAATTCACCCCTCCACTTT.

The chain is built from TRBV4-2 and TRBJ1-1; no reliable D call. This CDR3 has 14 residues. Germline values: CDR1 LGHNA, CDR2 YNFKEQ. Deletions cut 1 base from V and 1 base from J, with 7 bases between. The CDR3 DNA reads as TGTGCCAGCAGCCAAGGACGGGGGAACACTGAAGCTTTCTTT. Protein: CASSQGRGNTEAFF.

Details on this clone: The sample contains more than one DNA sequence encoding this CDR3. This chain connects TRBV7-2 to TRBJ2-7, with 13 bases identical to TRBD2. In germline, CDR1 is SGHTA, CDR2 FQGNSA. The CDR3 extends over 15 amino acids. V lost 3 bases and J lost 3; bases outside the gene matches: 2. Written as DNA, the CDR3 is TGTGCCAGCAGCTTGGGGACTAGCGGGGACTACGAGCAGTACTTC. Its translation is CASSLGTSGDYEQYF.

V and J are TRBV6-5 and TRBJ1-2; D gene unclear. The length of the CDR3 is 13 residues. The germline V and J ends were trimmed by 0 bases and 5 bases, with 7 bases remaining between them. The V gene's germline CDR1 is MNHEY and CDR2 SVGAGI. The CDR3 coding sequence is TGTGCCAGCAGTTACTCGAAGGTGTATGGCTACACCTTC. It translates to CASSYSKVYGYTF.

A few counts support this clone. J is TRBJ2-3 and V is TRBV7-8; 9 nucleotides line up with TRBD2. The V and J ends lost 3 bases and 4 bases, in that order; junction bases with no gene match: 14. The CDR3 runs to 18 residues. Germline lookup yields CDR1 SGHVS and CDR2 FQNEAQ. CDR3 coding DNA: TGTGCCAGCAGCTTTGGTGCGGGCGGGGGGGCCTCCGCAGATACGCAGTATTTT. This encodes CASSFGAGGGASADTQYF. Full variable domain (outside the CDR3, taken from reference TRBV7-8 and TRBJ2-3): GAGVSQSPRYKVAKRGQDVALRCDPISGHVSLFWYQQALGQGPEFLTYFQNEAQLDKSGLPSDRFFAERPEGSVSTLKIQRTQQEDSAVYLCASSFGAGGGASADTQYFGPGTRLTVL.

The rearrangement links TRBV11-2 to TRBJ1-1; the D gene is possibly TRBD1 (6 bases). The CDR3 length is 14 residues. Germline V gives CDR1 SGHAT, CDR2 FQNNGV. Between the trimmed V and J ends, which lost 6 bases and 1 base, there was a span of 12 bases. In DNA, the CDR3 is TGTGCCAGCAGGATCAGGGGACAGAACACTGAAGCTTTCTTT. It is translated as CASRIRGQNTEAFF.

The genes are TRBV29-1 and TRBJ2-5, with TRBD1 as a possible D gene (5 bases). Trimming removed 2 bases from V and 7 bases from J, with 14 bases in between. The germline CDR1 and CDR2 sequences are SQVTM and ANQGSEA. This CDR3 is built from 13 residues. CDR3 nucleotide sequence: TGCAGCGTTGAAAAGACAGTGGGGTGGACCCAGTACTTC. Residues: CSVEKTVGWTQYF.

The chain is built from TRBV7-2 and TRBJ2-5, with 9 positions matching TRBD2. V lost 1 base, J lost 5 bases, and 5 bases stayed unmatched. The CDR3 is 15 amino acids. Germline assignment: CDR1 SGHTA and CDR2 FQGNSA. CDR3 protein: CASSLVLAGRETQYF. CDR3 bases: TGTGCCAGCAGCTTAGTACTAGCGGGCCGGGAGACCCAGTACTTC.

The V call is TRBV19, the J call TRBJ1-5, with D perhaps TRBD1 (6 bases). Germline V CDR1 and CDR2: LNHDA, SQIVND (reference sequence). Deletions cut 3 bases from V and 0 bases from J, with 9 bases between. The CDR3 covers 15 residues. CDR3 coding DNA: TGTGCCAGTAGTATTGGGGGCCTTAGCAATCAGCCCCAGCATTTT. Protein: CASSIGGLSNQPQHF.

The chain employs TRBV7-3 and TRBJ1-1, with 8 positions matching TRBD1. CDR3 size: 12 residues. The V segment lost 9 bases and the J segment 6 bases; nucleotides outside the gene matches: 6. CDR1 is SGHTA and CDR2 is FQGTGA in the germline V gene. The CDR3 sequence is CASDRGSSEAFF. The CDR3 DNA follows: TGTGCCAGTGACAGGGGTAGTTCTGAAGCTTTCTTT.

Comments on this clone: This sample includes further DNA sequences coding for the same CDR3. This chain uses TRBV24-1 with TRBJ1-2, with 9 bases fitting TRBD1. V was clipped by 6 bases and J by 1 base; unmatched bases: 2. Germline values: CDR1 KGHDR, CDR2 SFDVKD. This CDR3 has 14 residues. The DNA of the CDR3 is TGTGCCACCAGTCCGGGACAGGGTAACTATGGCTACACCTTC. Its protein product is CATSPGQGNYGYTF.

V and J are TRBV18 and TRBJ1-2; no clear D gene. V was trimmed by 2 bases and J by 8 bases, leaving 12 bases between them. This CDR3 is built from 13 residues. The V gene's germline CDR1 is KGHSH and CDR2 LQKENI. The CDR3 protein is CASSPGRNSGYTF. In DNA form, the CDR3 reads TGTGCCAGCTCACCAGGACGAAACAGCGGCTACACCTTC.

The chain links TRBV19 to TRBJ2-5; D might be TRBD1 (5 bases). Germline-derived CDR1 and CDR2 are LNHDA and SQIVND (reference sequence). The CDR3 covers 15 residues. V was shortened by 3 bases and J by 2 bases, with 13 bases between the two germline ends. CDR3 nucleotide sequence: TGTGCCAGTAGTATGGGTGACAGAAAACAAGAGACCCAGTACTTC. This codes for CASSMGDRKQETQYF.

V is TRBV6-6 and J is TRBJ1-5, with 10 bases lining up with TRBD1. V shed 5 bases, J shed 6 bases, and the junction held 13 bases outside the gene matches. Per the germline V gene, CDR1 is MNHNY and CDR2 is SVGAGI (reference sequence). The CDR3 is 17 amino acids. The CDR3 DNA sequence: TGTGCCAGCAGTCGAGGACAGGGGGAGTATAGAGGTCAGCCCCAGCATTTT. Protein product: CASSRGQGEYRGQPQHF.

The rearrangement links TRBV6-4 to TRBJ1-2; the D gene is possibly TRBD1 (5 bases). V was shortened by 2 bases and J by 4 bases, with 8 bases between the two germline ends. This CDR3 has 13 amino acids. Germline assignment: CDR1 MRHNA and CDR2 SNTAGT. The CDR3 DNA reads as TGTGCCAGCAGTGACCAGGGTTCCTATGGCTACACCTTC. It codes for CASSDQGSYGYTF.

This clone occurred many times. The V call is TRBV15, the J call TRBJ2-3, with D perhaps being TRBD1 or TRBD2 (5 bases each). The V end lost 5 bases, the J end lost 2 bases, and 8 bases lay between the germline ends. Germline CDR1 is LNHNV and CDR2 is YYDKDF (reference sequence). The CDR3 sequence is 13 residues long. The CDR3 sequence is CATSLGTTDTQYF. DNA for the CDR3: TGTGCCACCAGCCTCGGGACCACAGATACGCAGTATTTT.

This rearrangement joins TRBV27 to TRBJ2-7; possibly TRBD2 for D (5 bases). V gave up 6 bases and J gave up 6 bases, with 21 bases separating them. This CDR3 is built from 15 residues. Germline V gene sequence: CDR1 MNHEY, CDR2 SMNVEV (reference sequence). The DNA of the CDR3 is TGTGCCAGCAGGGGCGGGCCCCATCTCTATCCCGAGCAGTACTTC. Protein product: CASRGGPHLYPEQYF.

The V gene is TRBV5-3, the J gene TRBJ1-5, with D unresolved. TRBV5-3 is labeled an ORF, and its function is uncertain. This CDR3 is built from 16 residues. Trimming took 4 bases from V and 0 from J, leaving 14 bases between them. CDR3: CARSGLTNYSNQPQHF. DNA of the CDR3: TGTGCCAGAAGCGGATTGACAAACTATAGCAATCAGCCCCAGCATTTT.

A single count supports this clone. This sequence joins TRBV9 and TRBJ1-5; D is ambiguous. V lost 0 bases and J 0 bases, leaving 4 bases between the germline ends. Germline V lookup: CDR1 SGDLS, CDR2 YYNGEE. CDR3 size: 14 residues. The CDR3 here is CASSVGNSNQPQHF. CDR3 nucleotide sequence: TGTGCCAGCAGCGTAGGCAATAGCAATCAGCCCCAGCATTTT.

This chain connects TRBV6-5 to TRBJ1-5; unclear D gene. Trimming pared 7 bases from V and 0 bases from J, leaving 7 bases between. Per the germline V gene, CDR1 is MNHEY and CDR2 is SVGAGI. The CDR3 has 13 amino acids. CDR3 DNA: TGTGCCAGCAAAAGGGATAGCAATCAGCCCCAGCATTTT. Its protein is CASKRDSNQPQHF.

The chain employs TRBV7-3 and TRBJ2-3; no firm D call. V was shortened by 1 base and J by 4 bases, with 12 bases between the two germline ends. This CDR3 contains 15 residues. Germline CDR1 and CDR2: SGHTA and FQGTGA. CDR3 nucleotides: TGTGCCAGCAGCTTAAGCTTGACTCGCTCAGATACGCAGTATTTT. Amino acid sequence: CASSLSLTRSDTQYF.

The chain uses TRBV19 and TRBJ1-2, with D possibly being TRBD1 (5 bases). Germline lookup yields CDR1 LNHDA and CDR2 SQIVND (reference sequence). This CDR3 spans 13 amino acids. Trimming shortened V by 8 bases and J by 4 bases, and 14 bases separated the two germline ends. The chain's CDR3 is CASAGASVYGYTF. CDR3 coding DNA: TGTGCCAGTGCCGGGGCGTCAGTCTATGGCTACACCTTC.

The CDR3 coding sequence is TGTGCCACGGGAACCGGGACAGACTCCTACGAGCAGTACTTC. This sequence encodes CATGTGTDSYEQYF. The chain joins TRBV6-5 to TRBJ2-7, with 7 bases aligning to TRBD1. Trimming removed 10 bases from V and 0 bases from J; junction bases left unmatched: 9. The CDR3 runs 14 residues. Per the germline V gene, CDR1 is MNHEY and CDR2 is SVGAGI.

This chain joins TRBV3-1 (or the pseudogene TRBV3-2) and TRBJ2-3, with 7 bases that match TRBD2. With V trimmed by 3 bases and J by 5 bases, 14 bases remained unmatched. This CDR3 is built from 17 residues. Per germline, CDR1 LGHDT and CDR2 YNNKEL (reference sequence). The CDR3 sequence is CASSQSFVPGGGDTQYF. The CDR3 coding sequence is TGTGCCAGCAGCCAGAGTTTCGTACCGGGGGGTGGAGATACGCAGTATTTT.

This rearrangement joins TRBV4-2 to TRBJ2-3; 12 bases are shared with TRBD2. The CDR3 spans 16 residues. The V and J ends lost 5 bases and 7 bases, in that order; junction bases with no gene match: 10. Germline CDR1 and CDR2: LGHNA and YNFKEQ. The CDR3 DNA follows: TGTGCCAGCAGCTCAAAGACTAGCGGGGGACCGAATACGCAGTATTTT. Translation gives CASSSKTSGGPNTQYF.

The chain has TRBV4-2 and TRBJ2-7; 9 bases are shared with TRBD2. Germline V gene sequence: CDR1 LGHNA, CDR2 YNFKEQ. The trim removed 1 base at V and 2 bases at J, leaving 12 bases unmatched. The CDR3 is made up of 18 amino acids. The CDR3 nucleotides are TGTGCCAGCAGCCAAGCTCTAAGCGGGGGGACTCAGACCTACGAGCAGTACTTC. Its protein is CASSQALSGGTQTYEQYF.